Detailed here is one T cell receptor beta chain. Its binding antigen is unknown. Base qualities are not provided; no much larger clone lies one nucleotide away. The CDR3 regions of human TCRbeta chains were analyzed by immunosequencing. In the paper's pipeline: Repertoire TCRs were matched against a reference library of SARS-CoV-2-specific TCRs generated with the MIRA antigen-specificity platform. Breadth was defined as the fraction of unique TCRs that were SARS-CoV-2-associated. Depth was defined as the fraction of total T cells that were SARS-CoV-2-associated. Using the MIRA data, each spike-specific TCR was mapped to the spike region that the TCR reacts to and placed in a CD4 or CD8 class. Log10-transformed breadth and depth values were compared by one-way ANOVA with Sidak's multiple comparisons tests. As stored in TCRdb, this immuneACCESS dataset retains in-frame rearrangements with V and J assigned. A fraction of the clones does not appear; measured against another copy, unresolved V genes explain less than half of the discrepancy, and the remainder lacks a known reason. V and J calls and clone size are copied from that table; D and trimming were computed from the DNA. In all, the sample holds roughly 56,000 clones, and 70% to 90% of those were seen once. Approximately 16% of the sample goes to the ten largest clones.

CDR1 and CDR2, looked up from the germline V gene (reference sequence), are LNHDA and SQIVND. Including the terminal cysteine and phenylalanine, the CDR3 comprises 14 residues. The entry retains the CDR3 DNA only, 42 bases that are in frame from base 1. V is clipped by 7 bases and J by 8 bases, and the sequence between their germline boundaries is 20 bases long. Read against the paper, the sample's time point label means: baseline before first vaccination. Vaccinee samples were obtained from the UK trials COV001 and COV002, which included a single-blind randomized controlled phase 2/3 trial of AZD1222 (ChAdOx1 nCoV-19) in healthy adults. Trial participant PBMC samples were collected at day 0 and day 28 after the second dose for TCRbeta chain sequencing. The sample comes from a study of T cell responses to AZD1222 COVID-19 vaccine (dated by TCRdb to the early 2020s). A note on the overall study: AZD1222 recipients with second doses at about 4 weeks or about 12 weeks were pooled, because spike-specific TCR depth and breadth did not differ between schedules. A total of under 250 trial participants underwent TCR sequencing, of whom 200 to 220 had received two doses of AZD1222 and some 26 had received two doses of the MenACWY control vaccine. Enrollment into the trials was organized by age into subgroups of 18-55, 56-69 and 70-plus years, and those subgroups contained approximately 150, 30 and 60 TCR-sequenced participants, respectively. Study-wide findings and limitations: Spike-specific TCR breadth and depth rose significantly after two AZD1222 doses compared with day 0 and with MenACWY recipients. Only six or seven AZD1222 recipients were SARS-CoV-2 seropositive at baseline, limiting conclusions about previously exposed vaccinees. The 56-69-year group was small, and its depth increase did not reach significance, likely because of low power. The vaccine-associated CD4 TCRs covered the entire spike protein, and the dominant responses fell in regions 160-218 and 743-854. Nearly half of unique spike-specific TCRs reportedly recognized epitopes outside regions mutated in the B.1.351 and B.1.1.7 variants. Most participants were white British and females outnumbered males, and the authors suggested that clonal diversity may have been underestimated. Because no day 14 peak-response samples were available, the repertoires could be characterized only after the peak T cell response.

The V gene is TRBV19 and the J gene is TRBJ1-2; the D gene is possibly TRBD1, with 5 bases matching. The clonotype originates from an adult in good health. Material: peripheral blood, obtained on day 0 of AZD1222 vaccination. The CDR3 protein: CASTPGRGDFGYTF. The sequenced DNA is TGTGCCAGTACCCCAGGGCGGGGCGACTTCGGCTACACCTTC.